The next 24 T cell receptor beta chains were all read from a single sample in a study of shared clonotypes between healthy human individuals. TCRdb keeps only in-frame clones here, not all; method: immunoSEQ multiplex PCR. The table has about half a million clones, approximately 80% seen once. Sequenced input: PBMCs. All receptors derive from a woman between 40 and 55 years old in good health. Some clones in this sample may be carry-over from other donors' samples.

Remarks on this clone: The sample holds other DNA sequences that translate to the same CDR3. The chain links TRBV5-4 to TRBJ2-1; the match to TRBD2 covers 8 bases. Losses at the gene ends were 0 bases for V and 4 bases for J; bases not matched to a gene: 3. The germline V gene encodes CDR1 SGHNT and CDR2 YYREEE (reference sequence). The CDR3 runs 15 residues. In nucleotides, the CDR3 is TGTGCCAGCAGCTTGGCGGGGGGGCTTTACAATGAGCAGTTCTTC. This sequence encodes CASSLAGGLYNEQFF. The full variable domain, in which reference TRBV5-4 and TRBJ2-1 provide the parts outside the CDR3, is ETGVTQSPTHLIKTRGQQVTLRCSSQSGHNTVSWYQQALGQGPQFIFQYYREEENGRGNFPPRFSGLQFPNYSSELNVNALELDDSALYLCASSLAGGLYNEQFFGPGTRLTVL.

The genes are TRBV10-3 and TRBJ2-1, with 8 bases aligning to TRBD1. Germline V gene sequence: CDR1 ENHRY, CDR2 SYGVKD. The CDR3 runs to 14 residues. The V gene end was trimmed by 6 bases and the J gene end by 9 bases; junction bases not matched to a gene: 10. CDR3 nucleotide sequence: TGTGCCATCAGAAAGGACAGGGACGAAACTGAGCAGTTCTTC. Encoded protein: CAIRKDRDETEQFF.

The CDR3 sequence: CASSQGPGGASYEQYF. CDR3 nucleotide sequence: TGCGCCAGCAGCCAAGGTCCAGGGGGCGCCTCCTACGAGCAGTACTTC. This rearrangement joins TRBV4-1 to TRBJ2-7, with TRBD1 identical over 8 bases. CDR1 is MGHRA and CDR2 is YSYEKL in the germline V gene. CDR3 length: 16 residues. V gave up 1 base and J gave up 0 bases; unmatched junction bases: 5.

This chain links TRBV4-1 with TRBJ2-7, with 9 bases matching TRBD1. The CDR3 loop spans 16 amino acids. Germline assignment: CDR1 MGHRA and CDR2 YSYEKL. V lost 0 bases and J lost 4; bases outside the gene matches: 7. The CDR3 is CASSQDSGTGRYEQYF. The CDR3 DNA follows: TGCGCCAGCAGCCAAGATTCAGGGACAGGGAGGTACGAGCAGTACTTC.

The CDR3 is CAIRSTRNYEQYF. CDR3 bases: TGTGCCATCAGGTCGACTAGGAACTACGAGCAGTACTTC. The chain uses TRBV10-3 and TRBJ2-7; D is perhaps TRBD2 (6 bases). The CDR3 loop spans 13 amino acids. V was shortened by 6 bases and J by 3 bases, with 12 bases between the two germline ends. Germline CDR1 is ENHRY and CDR2 is SYGVKD.

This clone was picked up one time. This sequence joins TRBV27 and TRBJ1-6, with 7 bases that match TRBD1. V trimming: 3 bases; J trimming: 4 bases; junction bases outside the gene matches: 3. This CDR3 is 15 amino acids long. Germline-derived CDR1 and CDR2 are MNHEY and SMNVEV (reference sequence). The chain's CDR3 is CASSLGQPYNSPLHF. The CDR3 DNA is TGTGCCAGCAGTTTGGGACAGCCATATAATTCACCCCTCCACTTT.

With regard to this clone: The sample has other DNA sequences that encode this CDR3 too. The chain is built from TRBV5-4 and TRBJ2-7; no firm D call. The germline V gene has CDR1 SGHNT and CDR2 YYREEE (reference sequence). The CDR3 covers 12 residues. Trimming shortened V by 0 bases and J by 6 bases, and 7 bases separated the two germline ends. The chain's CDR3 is CASSLVGGEQYF. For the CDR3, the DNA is TGTGCCAGCAGCTTGGTCGGCGGCGAGCAGTACTTC.

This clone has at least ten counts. In DNA form, the CDR3 reads TGCAGTGCTACTAGGTCTGAGCAGTTCTTC. Translating it yields CSATRSEQFF. The rearrangement uses TRBV20-1 and TRBJ2-1; no reliable D call. V lost 4 bases and J 9 bases, leaving 7 bases between the germline ends. The CDR3 runs 10 residues. The germline V gene encodes CDR1 DFQATT and CDR2 SNEGSKA (reference sequence).

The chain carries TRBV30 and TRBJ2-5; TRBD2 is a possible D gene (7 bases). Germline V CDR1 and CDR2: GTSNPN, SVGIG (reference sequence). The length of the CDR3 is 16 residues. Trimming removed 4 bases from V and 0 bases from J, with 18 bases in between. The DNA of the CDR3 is TGTGCCTGGACCAGGACTAGTAGGGGGTACCAAGAGACCCAGTACTTC. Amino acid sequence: CAWTRTSRGYQETQYF.

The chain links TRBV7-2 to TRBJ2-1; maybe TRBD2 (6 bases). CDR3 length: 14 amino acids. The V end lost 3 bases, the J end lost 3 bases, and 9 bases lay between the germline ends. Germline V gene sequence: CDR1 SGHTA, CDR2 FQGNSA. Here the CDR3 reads CASSFRGIYNEQFF. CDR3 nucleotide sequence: TGTGCCAGCAGCTTTCGGGGGATCTACAATGAGCAGTTCTTC.

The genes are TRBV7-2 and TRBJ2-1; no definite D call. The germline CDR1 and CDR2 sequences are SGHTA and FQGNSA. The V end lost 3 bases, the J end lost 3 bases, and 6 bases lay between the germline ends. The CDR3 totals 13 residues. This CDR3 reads CASSFRGYNEQFF. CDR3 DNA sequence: TGTGCCAGCAGCTTCCGCGGCTACAATGAGCAGTTCTTC. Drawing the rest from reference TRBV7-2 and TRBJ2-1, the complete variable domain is GAGVSQSPSNKVTEKGKDVELRCDPISGHTALYWYRQSLGQGLEFLIYFQGNSAPDKSGLPSDRFSAERTGGSVSTLTIQRTQQEDSAVYLCASSFRGYNEQFFGPGTRLTVL.

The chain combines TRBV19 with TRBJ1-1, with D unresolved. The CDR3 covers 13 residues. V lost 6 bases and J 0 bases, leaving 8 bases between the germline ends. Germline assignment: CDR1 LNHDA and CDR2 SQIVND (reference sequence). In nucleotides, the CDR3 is TGTGCCAGTAGACGGCAAATGAACACTGAAGCTTTCTTT. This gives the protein CASRRQMNTEAFF.

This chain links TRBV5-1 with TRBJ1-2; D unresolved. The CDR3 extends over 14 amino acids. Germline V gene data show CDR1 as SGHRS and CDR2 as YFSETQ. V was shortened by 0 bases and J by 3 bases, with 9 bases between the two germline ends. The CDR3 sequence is CASSLGTLDYGYTF. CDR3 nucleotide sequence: TGCGCCAGCAGCTTGGGTACCCTGGACTATGGCTACACCTTC.

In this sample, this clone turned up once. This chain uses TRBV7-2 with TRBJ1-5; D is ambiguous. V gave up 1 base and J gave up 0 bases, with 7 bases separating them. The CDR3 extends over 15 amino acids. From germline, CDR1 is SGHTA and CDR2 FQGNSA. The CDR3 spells CASSLVGYSNQPQHF. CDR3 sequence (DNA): TGTGCCAGCAGCTTAGTGGGTTATAGCAATCAGCCCCAGCATTTT.

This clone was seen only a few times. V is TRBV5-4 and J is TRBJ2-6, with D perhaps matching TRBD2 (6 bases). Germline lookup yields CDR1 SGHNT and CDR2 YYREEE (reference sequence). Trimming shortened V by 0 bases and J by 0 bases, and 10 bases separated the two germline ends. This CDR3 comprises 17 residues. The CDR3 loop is CASSLGAGSSGANVLTF. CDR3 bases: TGTGCCAGCAGCTTGGGGGCGGGGAGCTCTGGGGCCAACGTCCTGACTTTC.

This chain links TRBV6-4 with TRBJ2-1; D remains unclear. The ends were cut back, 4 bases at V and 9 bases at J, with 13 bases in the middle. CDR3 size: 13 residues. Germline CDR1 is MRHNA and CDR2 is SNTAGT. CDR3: CASSGDGAGEQFF. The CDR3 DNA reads TGTGCCAGCAGTGGCGACGGAGCTGGTGAGCAGTTCTTC.

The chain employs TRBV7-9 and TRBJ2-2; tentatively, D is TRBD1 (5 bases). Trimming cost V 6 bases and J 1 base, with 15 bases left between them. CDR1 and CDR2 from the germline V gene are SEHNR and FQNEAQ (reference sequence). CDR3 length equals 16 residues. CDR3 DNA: TGTGCCAGCAGTTACACCCAAGGACAGAACACCGGGGAGCTGTTTTTT. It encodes CASSYTQGQNTGELFF. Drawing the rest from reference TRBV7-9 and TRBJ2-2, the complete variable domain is DTGVSQNPRHKITKRGQNVTFRCDPISEHNRLYWYRQTLGQGPEFLTYFQNEAQLEKSRLLSDRFSAERPKGSFSTLEIQRTEQGDSAMYLCASSYTQGQNTGELFFGEGSRLTVL.

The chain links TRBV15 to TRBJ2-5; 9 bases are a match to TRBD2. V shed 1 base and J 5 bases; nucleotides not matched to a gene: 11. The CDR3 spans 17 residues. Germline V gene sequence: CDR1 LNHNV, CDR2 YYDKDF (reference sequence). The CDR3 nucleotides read TGTGCCACCAGCAGAGTATGGGGTAGCGGGAGCTCTGAGACCCAGTACTTC. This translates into CATSRVWGSGSSETQYF.

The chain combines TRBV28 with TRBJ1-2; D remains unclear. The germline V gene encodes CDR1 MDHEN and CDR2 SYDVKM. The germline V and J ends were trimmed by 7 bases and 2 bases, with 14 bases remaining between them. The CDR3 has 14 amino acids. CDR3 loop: CASKLGSLNYGYTF. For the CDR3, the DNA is TGTGCCAGCAAATTGGGATCCTTAAACTATGGCTACACCTTC.

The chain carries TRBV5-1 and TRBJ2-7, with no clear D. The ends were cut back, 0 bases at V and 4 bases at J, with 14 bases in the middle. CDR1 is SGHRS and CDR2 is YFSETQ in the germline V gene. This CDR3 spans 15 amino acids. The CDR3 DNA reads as TGCGCCAGCAGCTTGGTTCCGGGTATGATGTACGAGCAGTACTTC. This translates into CASSLVPGMMYEQYF.

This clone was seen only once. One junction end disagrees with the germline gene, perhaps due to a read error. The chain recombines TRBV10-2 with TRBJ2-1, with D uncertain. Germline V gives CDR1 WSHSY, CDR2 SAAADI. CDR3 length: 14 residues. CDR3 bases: TGCGCCAGCAGTGAGTCGTACTCGGTCAATAAGCAGTTCTTC. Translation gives CASSESYSVNKQFF.

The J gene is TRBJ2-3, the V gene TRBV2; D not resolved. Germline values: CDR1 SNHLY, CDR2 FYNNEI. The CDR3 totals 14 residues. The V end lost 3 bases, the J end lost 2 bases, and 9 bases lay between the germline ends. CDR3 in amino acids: CASSDTYDTDTQYF. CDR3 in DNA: TGTGCCAGCAGTGATACGTACGACACAGATACGCAGTATTTT.

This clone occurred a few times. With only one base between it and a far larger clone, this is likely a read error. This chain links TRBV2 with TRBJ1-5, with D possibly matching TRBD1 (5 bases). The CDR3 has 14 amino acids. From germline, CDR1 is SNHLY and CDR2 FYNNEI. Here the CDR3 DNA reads TGTGCCAGCAGCCCGGGGGGGGAGGCTCAGCCCCGGCATTTT. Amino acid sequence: CASSPGGEAQPRHF.

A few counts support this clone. Here the CDR3 reads CASSSDSYGYTF. CDR3 DNA sequence: TGTGCCAGCAGCTCCGACAGCTATGGCTACACCTTC. This chain joins TRBV5-4 and TRBJ1-2, with D perhaps TRBD1 (5 bases). Trimming cost V 3 bases and J 4 bases, with 7 bases left between them. The V gene's germline CDR1 is SGHNT and CDR2 YYREEE (reference sequence). The CDR3 has 12 residues.